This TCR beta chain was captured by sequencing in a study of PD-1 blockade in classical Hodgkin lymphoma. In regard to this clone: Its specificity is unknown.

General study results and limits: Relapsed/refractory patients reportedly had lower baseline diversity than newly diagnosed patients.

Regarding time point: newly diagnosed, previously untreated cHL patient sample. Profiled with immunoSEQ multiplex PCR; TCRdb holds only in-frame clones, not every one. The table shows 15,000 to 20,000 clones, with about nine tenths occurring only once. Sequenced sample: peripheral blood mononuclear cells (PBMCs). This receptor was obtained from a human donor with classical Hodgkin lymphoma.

The CDR3 bases are TGTGCCAGCAGCTTAGCCGGGACGGAGGTCAACGAGCAGTACTTC. Its protein is CASSLAGTEVNEQYF. V gene TRBV7-9 combines with J gene TRBJ2-7; either TRBD1 or TRBD2 may supply D (5 bases each). Germline values: CDR1 SEHNR, CDR2 FQNEAQ (reference sequence). V was clipped by 0 bases and J by 5 bases, with 14 bases between them. The CDR3 consists of 15 residues.